These 3 T cell receptor beta chains originate from one sample sequenced in a study of T cell responses to AZD1222 COVID-19 vaccine. Profiled with immunoSEQ multiplex PCR; TCRdb holds only in-frame clones, not every one. The sample shows 95,000 to 150,000 clones, about 93% of them seen only once. Sample: peripheral blood, taken 28 days after the second AZD1222 dose. Every receptor here comes from an adult who received the AZD1222 COVID-19 vaccine.

The V call is TRBV11-2, the J call TRBJ2-7; 8 bases map to TRBD1. The ends lost 0 bases at V and 6 bases at J; junction bases unmatched: 10. The CDR3 consists of 16 residues. Germline CDR1 SGHAT, CDR2 FQNNGV. CDR3 nucleotides: TGTGCCAGCAGCTTAGATTTTCAGGGGGCTCGGGGCGAGCAGTACTTC. Protein product: CASSLDFQGARGEQYF.

This clone was detected once. The CDR3 loop reads CASTPGQGYQETQYF. The CDR3 nucleotides read TGTGCCAGCACCCCGGGACAGGGGTACCAAGAGACCCAGTACTTC. V gene TRBV7-8 combines with J gene TRBJ2-5; 10 bases are a match to TRBD1. With 7 bases clipped from V and 0 bases from J, the junction kept 5 bases outside the gene matches. The CDR3 is made up of 15 amino acids. Per the germline V gene, CDR1 is SGHVS and CDR2 is FQNEAQ.

The genes are TRBV18 and TRBJ1-6, with D unclear. CDR3 length: 15 amino acids. Germline V gene lookup returns CDR1 KGHSH and CDR2 LQKENI. V gave up 4 bases and J gave up 5 bases, with 12 bases separating them. The CDR3 region is CASSQTAANNSPLHF. CDR3 nucleotide sequence: TGTGCCAGCTCACAAACCGCGGCGAATAATTCACCCCTCCACTTT.